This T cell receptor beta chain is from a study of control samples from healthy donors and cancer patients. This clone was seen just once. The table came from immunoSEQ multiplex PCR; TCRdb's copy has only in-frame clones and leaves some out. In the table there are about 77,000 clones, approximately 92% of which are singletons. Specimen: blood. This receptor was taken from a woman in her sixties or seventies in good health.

The CDR3 region has the DNA TGCAGCGTTGCGGGGTCTGATGGCTACACCTTC. Residues: CSVAGSDGYTF. The chain combines TRBV29-1 with TRBJ1-2; D not resolved. Germline CDR1 and CDR2: SQVTM and ANQGSEA. This CDR3 is built from 11 residues. The V end lost 4 bases, the J end lost 6 bases, and 9 bases lay between the germline ends.